The clone carrying this T cell receptor beta chain was observed many times. Its matching antigen is unknown. This sample is drawn from a study of neurological immune-mediated disorders. Broader study findings: HTLV-1-associated myelopathy had the most TCR clonal expansion, while multiple sclerosis had the least, a level that fell below healthy controls. None of the CDR3 amino acid sequences in expanded clones turned up in more than one subject, which points to private repertoires in all groups.

The cDNA was generated by 5'RACE with 10-nucleotide random UMIs. In TCRdb, the 5' RACE reads were re-called with MiXCR into one record per CDR3 protein. The sample contains 35,000 to 50,000 distinct CDR3 sequences, about 2.3% of which appear only once. The CDR3 consists of 15 residues. Germline V lookup: CDR1 LNHDA, CDR2 SQIVND (reference sequence). Trimming at V came to 6 bases and at J to 6 bases, leaving 12 bases not matched to a gene. The chain carries TRBV19 and TRBJ1-1, with 8 bases lining up with TRBD1. The source material was PBMCs. This TCR was sampled from a man aged 50 or older with multiple sclerosis. CDR3 sequence reads: CASRRMDRVWAEAFF. The CDR3 bases are TGTGCCAGTAGGAGAATGGACAGGGTGTGGGCTGAAGCTTTCTTT. The complete variable domain, with remaining parts taken from reference TRBV19 and TRBJ1-1, reads DGGITQSPKYLFRKEGQNVTLSCEQNLNHDAMYWYRQDPGQGLRLIYYSQIVNDFQKGDIAEGYSVSREKKESFPLTVTSAQKNPTAFYLCASRRMDRVWAEAFFGQGTRLTVV.